Following are 22 T cell receptor beta chains from one sample sequenced in a study of CD8+CD57+ T cells in acquired aplastic anemia. Template material for TCR beta VDJ and CDR3 profiling consisted of genomic DNA. TCRdb redid the calling of the reads with MiXCR, one entry per CDR3 protein. The top ten hold approximately 3.8% of the sample, which has hundreds of thousands of distinct CDR3 sequences, roughly 68% seen once. The sequenced sample was sorted CD4+, CD8+, or CD8+CD57+ T cells (not recorded which) from PBMCs. These receptors all come from a human donor in good health, serving as a control.

The gene calls are TRBV9 and TRBJ2-3; D may be TRBD2 (6 bases). This CDR3 is built from 17 residues. Germline V gene sequence: CDR1 SGDLS, CDR2 YYNGEE. V shed 5 bases and J shed 6 bases, with 25 bases lying between them. In DNA form, the CDR3 reads TGTGCCAGCAGTTTTCTACGGGGTGCGGGGTCACGGGATACGCAGTATTTT. It encodes CASSFLRGAGSRDTQYF.

The chain employs TRBV20-1 and TRBJ2-1, with TRBD1 matching 12 bases. Germline-derived CDR1 and CDR2 are DFQATT and SNEGSKA (reference sequence). V lost 2 bases to trimming and J lost 10 bases; unmatched junction nucleotides: 6. This CDR3 contains 14 residues. CDR3 in amino acids: CSARSGTGGGEQFF. CDR3 coding DNA: TGCAGTGCTAGATCCGGGACAGGGGGCGGCGAGCAGTTCTTC.

Note on this clonotype: An end of the junction differs from the germline gene, which may be a read error. The chain carries TRBV7-9 and TRBJ2-1, with 9 positions matching TRBD2. The germline V gene encodes CDR1 SEHNR and CDR2 FQNEAQ (reference sequence). The length of the CDR3 is 16 residues. Written as DNA, the CDR3 is TGTGCTAGCAGCCTATCAGCGGGGGGATATGCAAATGAGCAGTTCTTC. Its protein product is CASSLSAGGYANEQFF.

CDR3 in DNA: TGTGCCAGCAGCTTCGGTGGGACTAGCGGGGGGGTGGATACGCAGTATTTT. Translating gives CASSFGGTSGGVDTQYF. The chain recombines TRBV11-1 with TRBJ2-3; 16 nucleotides match TRBD2. The germline V gene encodes CDR1 SGHAT and CDR2 FQDESV (reference sequence). The CDR3 is made up of 17 amino acids. The V segment lost 3 bases and the J segment 6 bases; nucleotides outside the gene matches: 6.

The chain has TRBV20-1 and TRBJ1-2; D remains unclear. The germline CDR1 and CDR2 sequences are DFQATT and SNEGSKA (reference sequence). CDR3 length: 13 amino acids. V gave up 1 base and J gave up 4 bases, with 10 bases separating them. CDR3 sequence reads: CSARGKESYGYTF. CDR3 coding DNA: TGCAGTGCTAGAGGGAAGGAGTCCTATGGCTACACCTTC.

The V call is TRBV11-1, the J call TRBJ1-1; D gene uncertain. This CDR3 comprises 13 residues. Germline values: CDR1 SGHAT, CDR2 FQDESV (reference sequence). V shed 5 bases and J shed 4 bases, with 11 bases lying between them. CDR3 in DNA: TGTGCCAGCAGCCTTCAAGAGCCCACTGAAGCTTTCTTT. This sequence encodes CASSLQEPTEAFF.

Comment on this clonotype: This may stem from a read error, because a much larger clone lies one nucleotide away. CDR3 region: CASSLEPGMAGELFF. The DNA for the CDR3 is TGCGCCAGCAGCTTGGAGCCGGGGATGGCCGGGGAGCTGTTTTTT. This chain joins TRBV5-1 and TRBJ2-2, with a weak D call TRBD2 (5 bases). The germline CDR1 and CDR2 sequences are SGHRS and YFSETQ. This CDR3 is built from 15 residues. Trimming stripped 0 bases from V and 6 bases from J, with 12 bases between.

This clonotype was counted many times. The chain uses TRBV7-3 and TRBJ1-1; perhaps TRBD1 as D (5 bases). Looked up from germline, CDR1 is SGHTA and CDR2 is FQGTGA. The CDR3 consists of 14 residues. V lost 2 bases and J lost 5, with 12 bases in between. The CDR3 loop reads CASSLRSGITEAFF. The CDR3 nucleotides are TGTGCCAGCAGCTTACGCTCAGGGATAACTGAAGCTTTCTTT. The full variable domain, rest sourced from reference TRBV7-3 and TRBJ1-1, is GAGVSQTPSNKVTEKGKYVELRCDPISGHTALYWYRQSLGQGPEFLIYFQGTGAADDSGLPNDRFFAVRPEGSVSTLKIQRTERGDSAVYLCASSLRSGITEAFFGQGTRLTVV.

As for this clonotype: No conserved phenylalanine or tryptophan is present at the end of the CDR3, so a read error is the likely explanation. The DNA is left out, because the CDR3 cannot be placed on it with certainty; the CDR3 is given as TCRdb lists it. V and J are TRBV7-2 and TRBJ2-7. Germline V gene lookup returns CDR1 SGHTA and CDR2 FQGNSA. The CDR3 comprises 11 residues, both ends counted. CDR3 amino acids: CASSVSDEECY.

This chain joins TRBV24-1 and TRBJ1-6; TRBD1 agrees at 7 bases. The CDR3 loop spans 16 amino acids. The germline V gene encodes CDR1 KGHDR and CDR2 SFDVKD. Trimming cost V 10 bases and J 0 bases; bases outside gene matches: 8. In nucleotides, the CDR3 is TGTGCCACGACGGCAGGGGGGAGCTCCTATAATTCACCCCTCCACTTT. Amino acid sequence: CATTAGGSSYNSPLHF.

V gene TRBV9 combines with J gene TRBJ2-7; D might be TRBD1 or TRBD2, each matching 6 bases. The CDR3 is 13 residues long. CDR1 SGDLS and CDR2 YYNGEE come from the germline V gene. Trimming removed 4 bases from V and 7 bases from J, with 15 bases in between. The CDR3 DNA is TGTGCCAGCAGCTTAGGTACAGGGAGGGAGCAGTACTTC. Amino acid sequence: CASSLGTGREQYF.

The rearrangement joins TRBV25-1 to TRBJ2-7, with D tentatively TRBD1 or TRBD2 (5 bases each). CDR1 MGHDK and CDR2 SYGVNS come from the germline V gene. With 6 bases removed from V and 3 bases from J, the gap between germline ends came to 18 bases. The CDR3 totals 15 residues. In nucleotides, the CDR3 is TGTGCCAGCAGCCCAACCCAGGGACCTCACTACGAGCAGTACTTC. Translation gives CASSPTQGPHYEQYF.

This clonotype was seen once. The J gene is TRBJ1-1, the V gene TRBV20-1, with D uncertain. This CDR3 has 14 amino acids. The V gene lost 2 bases and the J gene lost 6 bases, with 16 bases spanning the gap. Germline V lookup: CDR1 DFQATT, CDR2 SNEGSKA (reference sequence). This chain's CDR3 is CSARWMATPSEAFF. The CDR3 DNA is TGCAGTGCTAGATGGATGGCTACACCCTCTGAAGCTTTCTTT.

The gene calls are TRBV30 and TRBJ2-1; 7 nucleotides match TRBD1. CDR1 and CDR2 from the germline V gene are GTSNPN and SVGIG (reference sequence). Trimming removed 0 bases from V and 8 bases from J; junction bases left unmatched: 10. The CDR3 runs 15 residues. The CDR3 is CAWSVSRPDRDEQFF. The CDR3, as DNA: TGTGCCTGGAGTGTAAGTAGGCCCGACAGGGATGAGCAGTTCTTC. Full variable domain (missing parts from reference TRBV30 and TRBJ2-1): SQTIHQWPATLVQPVGSPLSLECTVEGTSNPNLYWYRQAAGRGLQLLFYSVGIGQISSEVPQNLSASRPQDRQFILSSKKLLLSDSGFYLCAWSVSRPDRDEQFFGPGTRLTVL.

This clonotype was seen once. Mismatch with germline at one junction end may stem from a read error. The V gene is TRBV29-1, the J gene TRBJ1-1; possible D gene TRBD1, 5 bases. Per germline, CDR1 SQVTM and CDR2 ANQGSEA. This CDR3 has 13 residues. The CDR3 DNA is TGCAGCGTTGACGGGAAGGGGAGCTATGGATCCACCTTT. Translating it yields CSVDGKGSYGSTF. The full variable domain, in which reference TRBV29-1 and TRBJ1-1 provide the parts outside the CDR3, is SAVISQKPSRDICQRGTSLTIQCQVDSQVTMMFWYRQQPGQSLTLIATANQGSEATYESGFVIDKFPISRPNLTFSTLTVSNMSPEDSSIYLCSVDGKGSYGSTFGQGTRLTVV.

The CDR3 bases are TGTGCCACCGTCGTGCAGTCCGGGGCGAGTAGTAATTCACCCCTCCACTTT. Translated: CATVVQSGASSNSPLHF. The chain is built from TRBV6-6 and TRBJ1-6; a weak D match, TRBD1 (5 bases). Trimming shortened V by 10 bases and J by 6 bases, and 25 bases separated the two germline ends. Germline assignment: CDR1 MNHNY and CDR2 SVGAGI (reference sequence). The CDR3 length is 17 residues.

This clonotype came up many times. DNA for the CDR3: TGTGCCAGCAGCTTAGACGGCAGGGGTGCGCATGGCTACACCTTC. This encodes CASSLDGRGAHGYTF. V and J are TRBV7-9 and TRBJ1-2, with TRBD1 as a possible D gene (6 bases). The CDR3 runs 15 residues. The V and J ends lost 1 base and 6 bases respectively, with 15 bases between them. Germline V gives CDR1 SEHNR, CDR2 FQNEAQ (reference sequence).

The chain carries TRBV20-1 and TRBJ1-4; unclear D gene. With 3 bases removed from V and 8 bases from J, the gap between germline ends came to 19 bases. This CDR3 region has 15 residues. Germline assignment: CDR1 DFQATT and CDR2 SNEGSKA (reference sequence). The CDR3 coding sequence is TGCAGTGCTAGTTGGGCGGCGCGAGTAGTAGAAAAACTGTTTTTT. Translation: CSASWAARVVEKLFF.

J is TRBJ1-2 and V is TRBV12-3 or TRBV12-4, with a possible D match to TRBD1 (5 bases). The V gene lost 2 bases and the J gene lost 8 bases, with 9 bases spanning the gap. CDR3 length: 12 amino acids. CDR3 sequence: CASSLLGEGYTF. The CDR3 DNA reads as TGTGCCAGCAGTTTATTGGGGGAGGGCTACACCTTC.

The V call is TRBV29-1, the J call TRBJ2-7; possible D gene TRBD2, 5 bases. The CDR3 extends over 12 amino acids. Trimming removed 8 bases at V and 3 bases at J, with 14 bases between. Germline V gene data show CDR1 as SQVTM and CDR2 as ANQGSEA. This chain's CDR3 is CSSQDYRYEQYF. The CDR3 bases are TGCAGCAGCCAAGACTACCGCTACGAGCAGTACTTC.

V is TRBV19 and J is TRBJ1-4, with a possible D match to TRBD1 (5 bases). Trimming removed 3 bases at V and 7 bases at J, with 18 bases between. Germline values: CDR1 LNHDA, CDR2 SQIVND (reference sequence). The CDR3 length is 16 residues. The CDR3 reads CASSISSGTRGEKLFF. Written as DNA, the CDR3 is TGTGCCAGTAGTATTTCTAGCGGGACGAGGGGTGAAAAACTGTTTTTT.

For this clonotype: An end of the junction does not agree with germline; a read error may underlie this. V gene TRBV9 combines with J gene TRBJ1-6; TRBD1 is a possible D gene (5 bases). CDR1 and CDR2 from the germline V gene are SGDLS and YYNGEE. The CDR3 totals 14 residues. The CDR3 protein is CASSTGPSDYPHHF. In DNA, the CDR3 is TGTGCCAGTAGTACAGGACCATCAGACTACCCCCACCACTTT.